This T cell receptor beta chain is from a study of T cells after yellow fever vaccination. Study-level findings and limits: A minor fraction of clonotypes spanned both CD4 and CD8 compartments.

TCRdb re-analysed the 5' RACE reads in MiXCR, keeping a single row per CDR3 protein. The sample shows 300,000 to 400,000 distinct CDR3 sequences, roughly 10% of them seen only once. This clonotype appeared a few times. Its antigen is as yet unknown. This CDR3 comprises 13 residues. Per germline, CDR1 SGHRS and CDR2 YFSETQ. V lost 4 bases and J 10 bases, leaving 17 bases between the germline ends. The origin of this receptor is a man in his late teens or twenties who received the YFV17D yellow fever vaccine. The starting material was CD4+ T cells sorted from PBMCs, obtained 45 days after the yellow fever booster vaccination. The chain carries TRBV5-1 and TRBJ2-5; D may be TRBD1 (6 bases). CDR3 DNA sequence: TGCGCCAGCAGCCCCTCTCCGTCAGGGGACCAGTACTTC. This codes for CASSPSPSGDQYF.